Included here is one TCR beta chain sequence, with context. These data are taken from a study of blood T cell repertoires in COVID-19. Germline CDR1 is DFQATT and CDR2 is SNEGSKA (reference sequence). Germline trimming cut 3 bases from V and 5 bases from J; bases unmatched to any gene: 12. This CDR3 region has 16 residues. In the original workflow: By means of reference gene primer amplification, nucleated cell counts were estimated. Produced via immunoSEQ multiplex PCR; TCRdb's table is partial and in-frame only. V and J calls and clone size are as listed in that table; D and trimming were resolved from the DNA. The repertoire holds 200,000 to 250,000 clones, with roughly nine tenths as singletons.

The receptor comes from a man aged 18 to 30 with active or convalescent COVID-19. The J gene is TRBJ1-1, the V gene TRBV20-1, with 10 bases that match TRBD1. The sequencing input was peripheral blood. CDR3 sequence: CSASVVGQGRATEAFF. The CDR3 DNA reads TGCAGTGCTAGTGTGGTGGGACAGGGGAGGGCGACTGAAGCTTTCTTT.